A selection of T cell receptor beta chains follows, all from one sample in a study of blood T cell repertoires in COVID-19. Method: immunoSEQ multiplex PCR; TCRdb's copy keeps in-frame clones and lacks some. The sample includes some 250,000 clones, over 75% of them seen just once. Sequencing was performed on peripheral blood. These receptor sequences come from a woman in her twenties or thirties with acute or convalescent COVID-19. The CDR3 runs from the conserved cysteine through the conserved F or W. D genes are given only for firm matches. The size field is filled for only some rows; it gives once, few, many or a size class.

clone_size,d_call,j_call,v_call,cdr3_length,cdr3_aa,cdr3_nt
.,.,TRBJ2-5,TRBV24-1,16,CATSVLPEGVGETQYF,TGTGCCACCAGTGTCCTGCCCGAGGGCGTCGGAGAGACCCAGTACTTC
.,TRBD1,TRBJ2-5,TRBV10-3,14,CAISEPRQGETQYF,TGTGCCATCAGTGAGCCACGACAGGGGGAGACCCAGTACTTC
.,TRBD1,TRBJ2-7,TRBV24-1,16,CATSDIGTGGIYEQYF,TGTGCCACCAGTGATATAGGGACAGGGGGAATCTACGAGCAGTACTTC
.,TRBD2,TRBJ2-3,TRBV4-3,17,CASSQRTSLTGTDTQYF,TGCGCCAGCAGCCAAAGGACTAGCTTAACGGGCACAGATACGCAGTATTTT
.,.,TRBJ2-5,TRBV29-1,13,CSALWGGWETQYF,TGCAGCGCCCTTTGGGGGGGCTGGGAGACCCAGTACTTC
.,TRBD2,TRBJ2-7,TRBV11-3,17,CASSLGPSGSVPYEQYF,TGTGCCAGCAGCTTAGGCCCTAGCGGGAGTGTCCCCTACGAGCAGTACTTC
.,.,TRBJ1-4,TRBV7-2,14,CASSLDGPGEKLFF,TGTGCCAGCAGCTTAGACGGCCCGGGTGAAAAACTGTTTTTT
.,TRBD1,TRBJ2-5,TRBV5-4,14,CASSLRTGSETQYF,TGTGCCAGCAGTCTCCGGACAGGGTCGGAGACCCAGTACTTC
.,TRBD2,TRBJ2-1,TRBV25-1,16,CASSSHSGISYNEQFF,TGTGCCAGCAGTTCCCATAGCGGGATATCCTACAATGAGCAGTTCTTC
.,.,TRBJ1-1,TRBV30,13,CAWSARGATEAFF,TGTGCCTGGAGTGCTCGGGGGGCTACTGAAGCTTTCTTT
.,.,TRBJ2-2,TRBV27,13,CASSLGWQGELFF,TGTGCCAGCAGTTTAGGTTGGCAGGGGGAGCTGTTTTTT
once,TRBD1,TRBJ1-6,TRBV25-1,14,CASSETGRLSPLHF,TGTGCCAGCAGTGAGACAGGGAGACTCTCACCCCTCCACTTT
.,TRBD1,TRBJ1-2,TRBV5-6,13,CASRNRGSYGYTF,TGTGCCAGCAGAAACAGGGGTTCTTATGGCTACACCTTC
.,.,TRBJ2-7,TRBV7-2,13,CASSQPPRDEQYF,TGTGCCAGCAGCCAACCCCCGCGGGACGAGCAGTACTTC
once,.,TRBJ2-1,TRBV9,14,CASSEQGYYNEQFF,TGTGCCAGCAGCGAACAGGGTTACTACAATGAGCAGTTCTTC
.,TRBD1,TRBJ2-1,TRBV24-1,15,CATSDWKTGYNEQFF,TGTGCCACCAGTGATTGGAAGACAGGGTACAATGAGCAGTTCTTC
.,.,TRBJ1-1,TRBV5-1,14,CASSGSGGLTEAFF,TGCGCCAGCAGCGGTTCGGGGGGCCTTACTGAAGCTTTCTTT